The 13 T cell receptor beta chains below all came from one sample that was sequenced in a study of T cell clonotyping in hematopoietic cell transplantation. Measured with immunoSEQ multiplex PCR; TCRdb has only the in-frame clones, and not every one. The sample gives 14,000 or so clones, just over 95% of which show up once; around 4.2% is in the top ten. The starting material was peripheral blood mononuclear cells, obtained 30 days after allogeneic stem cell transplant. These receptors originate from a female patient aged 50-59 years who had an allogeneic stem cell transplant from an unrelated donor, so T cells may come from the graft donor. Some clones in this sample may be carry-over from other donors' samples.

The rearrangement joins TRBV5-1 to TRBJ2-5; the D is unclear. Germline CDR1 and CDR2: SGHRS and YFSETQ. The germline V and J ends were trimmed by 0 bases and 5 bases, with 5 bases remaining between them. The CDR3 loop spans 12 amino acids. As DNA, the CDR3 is TGCGCCAGCAGCTTGGCATGGGAGACCCAGTACTTC. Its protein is CASSLAWETQYF.

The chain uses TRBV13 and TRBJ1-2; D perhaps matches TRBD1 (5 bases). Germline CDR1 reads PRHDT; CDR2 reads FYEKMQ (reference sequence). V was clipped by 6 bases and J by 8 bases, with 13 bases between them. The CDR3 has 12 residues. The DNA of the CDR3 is TGTGCCAGCAGTCCTCAGGGAAGAGGCTACACCTTC. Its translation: CASSPQGRGYTF.

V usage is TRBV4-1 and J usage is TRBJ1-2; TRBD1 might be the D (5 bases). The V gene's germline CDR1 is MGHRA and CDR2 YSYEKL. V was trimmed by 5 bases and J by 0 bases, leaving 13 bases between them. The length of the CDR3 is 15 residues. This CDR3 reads CASSYPGRANYGYTF. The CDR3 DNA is TGCGCCAGCAGCTATCCTGGCAGGGCTAACTATGGCTACACCTTC.

The CDR3 DNA sequence: TGTGCCAGCAGCCCTCCCAGGGGTGATGAGCAGTTCTTC. This sequence encodes CASSPPRGDEQFF. This chain links TRBV7-8 with TRBJ2-1; the D gene is possibly TRBD1 (6 bases). The germline V and J ends were trimmed by 5 bases and 8 bases, with 13 bases remaining between them. The CDR3 sequence is 13 residues long. Germline V CDR1 and CDR2: SGHVS, FQNEAQ.

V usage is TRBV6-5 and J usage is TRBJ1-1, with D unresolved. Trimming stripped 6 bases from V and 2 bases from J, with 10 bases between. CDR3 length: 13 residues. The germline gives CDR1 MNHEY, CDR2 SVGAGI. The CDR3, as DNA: TGTGCCAGCAGCCGCCGGGCTAACACTGAAGCTTTCTTT. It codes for CASSRRANTEAFF.

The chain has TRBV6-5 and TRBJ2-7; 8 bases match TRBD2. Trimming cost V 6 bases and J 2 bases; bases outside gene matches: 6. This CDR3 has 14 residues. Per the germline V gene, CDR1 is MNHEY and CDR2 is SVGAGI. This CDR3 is CASRRGAGTYEQYF. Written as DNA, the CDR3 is TGTGCCAGCAGGCGGGGGGCAGGCACCTACGAGCAGTACTTC.

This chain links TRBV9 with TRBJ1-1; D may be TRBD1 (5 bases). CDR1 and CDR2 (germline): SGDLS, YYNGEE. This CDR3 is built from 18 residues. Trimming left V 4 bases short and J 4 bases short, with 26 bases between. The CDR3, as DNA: TGTGCCAGCAGCCTCAACTCACGGGGCCGCCTTAATCCCACTGAAGCTTTCTTT. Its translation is CASSLNSRGRLNPTEAFF. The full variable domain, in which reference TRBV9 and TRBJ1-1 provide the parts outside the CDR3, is DSGVTQTPKHLITATGQRVTLRCSPRSGDLSVYWYQQSLDQGLQFLIQYYNGEERAKGNILERFSAQQFPDLHSELNLSSLELGDSALYFCASSLNSRGRLNPTEAFFGQGTRLTVV.

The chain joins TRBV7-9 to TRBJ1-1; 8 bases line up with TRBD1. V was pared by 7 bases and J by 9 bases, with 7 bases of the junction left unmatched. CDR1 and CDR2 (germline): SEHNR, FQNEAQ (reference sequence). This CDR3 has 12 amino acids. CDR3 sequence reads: CASTPDRGKAFF. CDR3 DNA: TGTGCCAGCACCCCAGACAGGGGTAAAGCTTTCTTT.

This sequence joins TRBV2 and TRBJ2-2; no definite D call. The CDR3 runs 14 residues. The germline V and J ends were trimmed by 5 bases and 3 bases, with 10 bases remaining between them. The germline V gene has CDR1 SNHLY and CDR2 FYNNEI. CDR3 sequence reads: CASSSYKYTGELFF. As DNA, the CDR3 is TGTGCCAGCAGTTCCTACAAGTACACCGGGGAGCTGTTTTTT.

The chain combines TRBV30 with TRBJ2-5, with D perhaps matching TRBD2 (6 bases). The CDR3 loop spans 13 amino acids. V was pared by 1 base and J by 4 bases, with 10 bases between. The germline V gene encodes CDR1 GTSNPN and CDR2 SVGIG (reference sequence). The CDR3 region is CAWSDGSRETQYF. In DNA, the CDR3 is TGTGCCTGGAGTGACGGGAGTAGAGAGACCCAGTACTTC.

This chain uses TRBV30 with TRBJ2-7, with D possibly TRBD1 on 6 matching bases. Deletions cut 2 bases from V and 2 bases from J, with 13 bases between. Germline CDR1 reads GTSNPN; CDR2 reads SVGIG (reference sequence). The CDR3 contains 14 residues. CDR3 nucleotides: TGTGCCTGGAGTCTATTACAGGGAACCTACGAGCAGTACTTC. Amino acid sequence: CAWSLLQGTYEQYF.

CDR3: CASSFFGLLGVGMNTEAFF. The CDR3 nucleotides read TGTGCCAGCAGCTTTTTTGGGCTTTTGGGGGTAGGGATGAACACTGAAGCTTTCTTT. The V gene is TRBV7-9, the J gene TRBJ1-1; possibly TRBD1 for D (5 bases). Germline V gene lookup returns CDR1 SEHNR and CDR2 FQNEAQ (reference sequence). The CDR3 runs to 19 residues. Trimming cost V 3 bases and J 0 bases, with 23 bases left between them.

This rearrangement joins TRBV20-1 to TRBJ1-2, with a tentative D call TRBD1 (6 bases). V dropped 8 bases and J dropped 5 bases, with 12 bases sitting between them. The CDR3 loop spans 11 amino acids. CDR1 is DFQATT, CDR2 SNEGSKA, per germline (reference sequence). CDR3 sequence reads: CSIGQKYGYTF. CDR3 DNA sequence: TGCAGTATCGGACAGAAGTATGGCTACACCTTC.